Sequencing of this T cell receptor beta chain was carried out in a study of cytomegalovirus exposure and HLA in healthy donors. CDR3 size: 17 residues. Germline CDR1 is SNHLY and CDR2 is FYNNEI. V was trimmed by 2 bases and J by 4 bases, leaving 21 bases between them. Vbeta (60) and Jbeta (13) primers were used in the PCR. Sequencing used immunoSEQ multiplex PCR; TCRdb keeps in-frame clones, though not all of them. This table has 100,000 to 150,000 clones, roughly 66% appearing once. The rearrangement uses TRBV2 and TRBJ2-7, with D tentatively TRBD1 (5 bases). The TCR comes from a man between 60 and 75 years old in good health and CMV-seropositive. The source material was PBMCs. CDR3 coding DNA: TGTGCCAGCAGTGAATTAACCCCCGGACACACGGAGTACGAGCAGTACTTC. Amino acid sequence: CASSELTPGHTEYEQYF.